The 7 T cell receptor beta chains presented below share a single source sample, sequenced in a study of blood T cell repertoires in COVID-19. The table came from immunoSEQ multiplex PCR; TCRdb's copy has only in-frame clones and leaves some out. Here the sample spans 140,000 or so clones, more than 60% being singletons. Source material: peripheral blood. These receptor sequences come from a man aged 45-60 years with acute or convalescent COVID-19.

This chain joins TRBV3-1 (or the pseudogene TRBV3-2) and TRBJ1-4, with no clear D. Per the germline V gene, CDR1 is LGHDT and CDR2 is YNNKEL (reference sequence). There are 15 residues in the CDR3. The V and J ends lost 0 bases and 7 bases respectively, with 12 bases between them. For the CDR3, the DNA is TGTGCCAGCAGCCAAGACTTGGCGGAGGTTGAAAAACTGTTTTTT. It encodes CASSQDLAEVEKLFF.

This clone was seen a single time. This rearrangement joins TRBV24-1 to TRBJ2-2; 11 bases match TRBD1. Germline CDR1 is KGHDR and CDR2 is SFDVKD. The CDR3 is 17 residues long. V dropped 4 bases and J dropped 3; count of bases not matched to a gene: 6. The CDR3 region is CATSDPGQGAHTGELFF. For the CDR3, the DNA is TGTGCCACCAGTGACCCCGGACAGGGGGCACACACCGGGGAGCTGTTTTTT.

As concerns this clone: Other nucleotide sequences in the sample specify the same CDR3. The V and J genes are TRBV29-1 and TRBJ1-1, with no clear D. This CDR3 contains 10 residues. Germline V gene lookup returns CDR1 SQVTM and CDR2 ANQGSEA. Trimming pared 7 bases from V and 1 base from J, leaving 4 bases between. CDR3: CSAQNTEAFF. The DNA for the CDR3 is TGCAGCGCTCAGAACACTGAAGCTTTCTTT.

The rearrangement links TRBV15 to TRBJ2-7; D is unclear. The CDR3 is made up of 16 amino acids. Trimming removed 2 bases from V and 2 bases from J, with 16 bases in between. The V gene's germline CDR1 is LNHNV and CDR2 YYDKDF (reference sequence). The CDR3 is CATSRSRYGEPYEQYF. The CDR3 coding sequence is TGTGCCACCAGCAGATCTAGGTACGGAGAGCCCTACGAGCAGTACTTC.

The rearrangement links TRBV30 to TRBJ2-7; 8 nucleotides match TRBD1. Germline CDR1 reads GTSNPN; CDR2 reads SVGIG (reference sequence). The CDR3 spans 13 residues. V lost 5 bases, J lost 1 base, and 4 bases stayed unmatched. The CDR3 DNA reads TGTGCCTGGGCCGGACAGGGATCCTACGAGCAGTACTTC. This translates into CAWAGQGSYEQYF.

This chain joins TRBV7-9 and TRBJ1-2; TRBD1 matches at 8 bases. The germline V gene has CDR1 SEHNR and CDR2 FQNEAQ (reference sequence). The CDR3 consists of 14 residues. V gave up 5 bases and J gave up 4 bases; unmatched junction bases: 6. The DNA of the CDR3 is TGTGCCAGCAGCATTGGACAGGGTGGCTATGGCTACACCTTC. It specifies CASSIGQGGYGYTF.

This chain connects TRBV28 to TRBJ1-5, with TRBD1 matching over 10 bases. Germline V lookup: CDR1 MDHEN, CDR2 SYDVKM. The J segment lost 4 bases and the V segment lost 7 bases, leaving 7 bases of the junction unmatched. The CDR3 totals 15 residues. The CDR3 nucleotides are TGTGCCAGCACCAGGACAGGGGGTAGTAATCAGCCCCAGCATTTT. Translation gives CASTRTGGSNQPQHF.